This T cell receptor beta chain comes out of a study of T cell changes during pregnancy in multiple sclerosis. TCRdb's copy holds only in-frame clones and misses some; the assay was immunoSEQ multiplex PCR. The repertoire holds tens of thousands of clones, with around 93% as singletons. The CDR3 totals 14 residues. CDR1 and CDR2 from the germline V gene are SGHNT and YYREEE (reference sequence). V was cut by 2 bases and J by 1 base, with 9 bases left in between. V gene TRBV5-4 combines with J gene TRBJ1-1; D is possibly TRBD1 (5 bases). The sequence derives from a female donor with multiple sclerosis, enrolled in a pregnancy study. The material was peripheral blood, obtained in the first trimester of pregnancy. The CDR3 loop reads CASSFGRANTEAFF. The DNA of the CDR3 is TGTGCCAGCAGCTTTGGCAGGGCGAACACTGAAGCTTTCTTT.